This T cell receptor beta chain stems from a study of cytotoxic CD8 clonotypes in ibrutinib-treated CLL (dated by TCRdb to the early 2020s). Regarding the research as a whole: In this cohort, approximately 14 patients were treatment-naive and about a dozen were relapsed/refractory, while some 18 had unmutated IGHV. Cryopreserved peripheral blood mononuclear cells were collected at three points: before therapy, at response, and at either sustained remission or disease progression. The response samples were drawn at a median of roughly twelve months into treatment, with a range of roughly 6 to 40 months. On average, each sample had 255,043 productive templates and tens of thousands of productive rearrangements. Responses were partial in around 25 patients and complete in 2; after median around 66 months follow-up, around 15 stayed in remission and some twelve progressed. Longitudinal samples were obtainable from about 30% of the 86 participants in the trial. Every sample from remission and from progressive disease was obtained while the patients were still on ibrutinib. What the work shows at the level of the full study, not this receptor alone: Public clonotypes were rare and either shrank or stayed stable during treatment, and the rise in clonality at ibrutinib response reflected expansion of private clonotypes. Sustained-remission and progressing patients did not have matched sampling times, and lymph node repertoires were not examined. Clonality rose at ibrutinib response, remained stable during sustained remission, and dropped back toward baseline at progression. Baseline clonality was found to be higher than that of age-matched healthy donors and was strongly correlated with circulating CD8+ T-cell counts.

The label giving this sample's time point can be read as: about 11 months on ibrutinib. Approximately 2 micrograms of genomic DNA were extracted from cryopreserved PBMCs for TCR beta library preparation. Longitudinal blood samples from CLL patients on ibrutinib monotherapy underwent high-throughput TCR beta sequencing. The patients took part in an open-label, single-center phase 2 trial of ibrutinib monotherapy. This clone was counted a single time. Its antigen is still unknown. No base-level quality is on record; no much larger clone is a single base apart. A MiSeq instrument was used for deep resolution sequencing, which targeted depths ranging from 1 in 1 million up to 1 in 200,000 T cells, with coverage averaging 10x for each clonotype. The immunoSEQ hsTCRB Kit was used to generate TCR beta libraries. The published analysis was carried out like this. The data were analyzed with ImmunoSEQ Analyzer and ImmunoSEQ Data Assistant, and V, D and J gene assignments followed IMGT definitions. Clonality was computed as one minus normalized Shannon entropy of productive rearrangement frequencies, ranging from 0 to 1. Only overrepresented clonotypes making up at least 0.05% of the repertoire of each patient were included in the public clonotype analysis. Some 13 age-matched healthy donor repertoires from immuneACCESS served as clonality controls. This immuneACCESS table, as held by TCRdb, lists in-frame sequences with V and J called but not all clones. Of the missing ones, under half trace to an unresolved V gene in checked studies; the others have no known cause. V and J calls and clone size are given by that table; D and trimming were obtained from the DNA. For this sample there are tens of thousands of clones; roughly three quarters appear just once. Of the sample, approximately 4.4% is held by the ten largest clones.

From its cysteine to its phenylalanine, the CDR3 spans 15 amino acids. The DNA shown is the 45-base CDR3, in frame from base 1. The germline V gene yields SGHRS for CDR1 and YFSETQ for CDR2. Between the V and J ends, shortened by 0 bases and 4 bases respectively, the junction contains 14 bases. The chain is assembled from TRBV5-1 and TRBJ2-7, and TRBD2 may be the D gene, going by 5 matching bases. The sequence was obtained from a human donor with chronic lymphocytic leukemia. The source material was PBMCs, sampled after 12 months of ibrutinib treatment. The DNA is as follows: TGCGCCAGCAGCTTGGGATGGACGGGAACTTACGAGCAGTACTTC. Translated, this gives CASSLGWTGTYEQYF.